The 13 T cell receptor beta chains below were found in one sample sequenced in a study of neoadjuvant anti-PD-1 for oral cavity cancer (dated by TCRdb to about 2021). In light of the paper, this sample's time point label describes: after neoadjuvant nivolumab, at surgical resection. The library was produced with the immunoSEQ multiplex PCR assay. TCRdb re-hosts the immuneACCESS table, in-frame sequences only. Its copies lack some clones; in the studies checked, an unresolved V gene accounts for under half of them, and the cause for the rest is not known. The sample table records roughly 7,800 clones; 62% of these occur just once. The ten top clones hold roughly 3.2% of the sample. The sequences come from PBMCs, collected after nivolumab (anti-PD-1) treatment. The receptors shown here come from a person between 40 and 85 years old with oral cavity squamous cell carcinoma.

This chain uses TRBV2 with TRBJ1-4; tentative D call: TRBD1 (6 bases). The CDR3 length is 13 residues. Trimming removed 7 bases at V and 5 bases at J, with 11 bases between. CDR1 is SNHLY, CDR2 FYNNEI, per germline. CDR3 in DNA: TGTGCCAGCACCGGCAGGGGAAATGAAAAACTGTTTTTT. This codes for CASTGRGNEKLFF.

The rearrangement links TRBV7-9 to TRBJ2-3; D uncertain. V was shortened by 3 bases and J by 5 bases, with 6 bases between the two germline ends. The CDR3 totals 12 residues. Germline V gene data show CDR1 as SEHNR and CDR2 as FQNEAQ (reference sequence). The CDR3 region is CASSFERDTQYF. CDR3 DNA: TGTGCCAGCAGCTTTGAGAGAGATACGCAGTATTTT.

The CDR3 nucleotides are TGTGCCAGTAGTATCTACGGCCTTGGCGGCTACACCTTC. Protein product: CASSIYGLGGYTF. The chain employs TRBV19 and TRBJ1-2; no clear D gene. Germline loops: CDR1 LNHDA, CDR2 SQIVND (reference sequence). With 3 bases removed from V and 8 bases from J, the gap between germline ends came to 13 bases. The CDR3 contains 13 residues.

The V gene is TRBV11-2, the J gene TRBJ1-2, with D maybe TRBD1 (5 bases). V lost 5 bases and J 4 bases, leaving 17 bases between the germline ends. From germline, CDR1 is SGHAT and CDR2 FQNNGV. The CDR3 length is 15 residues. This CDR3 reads CASSLGDSPIYGYTF. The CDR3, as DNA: TGTGCCAGCAGCCTTGGTGACAGCCCCATCTATGGCTACACCTTC.

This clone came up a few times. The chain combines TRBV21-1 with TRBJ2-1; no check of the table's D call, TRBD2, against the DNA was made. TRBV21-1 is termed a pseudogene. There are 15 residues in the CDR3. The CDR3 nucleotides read TGTGCCAGTCAGCCGGAGGGCCCGTCCCACAATGAGCAGTTCTTC. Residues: CASQPEGPSHNEQFF.

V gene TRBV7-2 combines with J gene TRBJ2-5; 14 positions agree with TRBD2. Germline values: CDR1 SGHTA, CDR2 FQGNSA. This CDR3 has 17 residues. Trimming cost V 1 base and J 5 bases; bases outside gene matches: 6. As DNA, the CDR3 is TGTGCCAGCAGCTTAGGTGGACTAGCGGGGGGCGGGGAGACCCAGTACTTC. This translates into CASSLGGLAGGGETQYF.

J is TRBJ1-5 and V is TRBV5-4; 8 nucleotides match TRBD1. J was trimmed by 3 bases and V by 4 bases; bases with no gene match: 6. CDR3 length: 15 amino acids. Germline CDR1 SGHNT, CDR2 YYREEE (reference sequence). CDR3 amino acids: CASSRGTGNNQPQHF. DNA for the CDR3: TGTGCCAGCAGCCGAGGGACAGGAAACAATCAGCCCCAGCATTTT.

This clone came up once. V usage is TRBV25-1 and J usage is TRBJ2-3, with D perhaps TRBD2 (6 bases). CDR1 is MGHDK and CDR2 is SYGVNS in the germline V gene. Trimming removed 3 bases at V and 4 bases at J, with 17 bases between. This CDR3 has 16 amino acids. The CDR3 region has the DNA TGTGCCAGCAGTGACCTCCCGGGACTGGGGGCAGATACGCAGTATTTT. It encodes CASSDLPGLGADTQYF.

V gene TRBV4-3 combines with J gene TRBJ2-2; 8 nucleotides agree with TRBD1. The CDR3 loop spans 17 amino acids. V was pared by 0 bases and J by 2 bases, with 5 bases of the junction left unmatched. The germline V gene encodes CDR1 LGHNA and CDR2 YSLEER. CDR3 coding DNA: TGCGCCAGCAGCCAAGATGTAGGGACAGGCAACACCGGGGAGCTGTTTTTT. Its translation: CASSQDVGTGNTGELFF.

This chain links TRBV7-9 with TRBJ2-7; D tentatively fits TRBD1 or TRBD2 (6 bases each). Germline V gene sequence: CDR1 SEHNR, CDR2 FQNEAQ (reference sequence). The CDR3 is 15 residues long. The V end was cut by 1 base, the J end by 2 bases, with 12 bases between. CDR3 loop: CASSLVWGDTYEQYF. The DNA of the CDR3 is TGTGCCAGCAGCTTAGTGTGGGGGGACACCTACGAGCAGTACTTC. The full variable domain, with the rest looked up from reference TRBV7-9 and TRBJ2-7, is DTGVSQNPRHKITKRGQNVTFRCDPISEHNRLYWYRQTLGQGPEFLTYFQNEAQLEKSRLLSDRFSAERPKGSFSTLEIQRTEQGDSAMYLCASSLVWGDTYEQYFGPGTRLTVT.

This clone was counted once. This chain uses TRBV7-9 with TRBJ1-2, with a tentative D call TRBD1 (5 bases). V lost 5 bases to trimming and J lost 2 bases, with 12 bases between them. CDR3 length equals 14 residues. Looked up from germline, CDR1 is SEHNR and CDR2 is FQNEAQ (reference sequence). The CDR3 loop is CASSAGTGNYGYTF. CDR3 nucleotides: TGTGCCAGCAGCGCGGGGACGGGAAACTATGGCTACACCTTC.

This CDR3 is CASSKGQGEAFF. CDR3 in DNA: TGTGCCAGCAGCAAAGGACAGGGTGAAGCTTTCTTT. The rearrangement links TRBV11-2 to TRBJ1-1; 8 positions match TRBD1. Germline V gives CDR1 SGHAT, CDR2 FQNNGV. The CDR3 sequence is 12 residues long. J was trimmed by 7 bases and V by 5 bases; bases with no gene match: 3.

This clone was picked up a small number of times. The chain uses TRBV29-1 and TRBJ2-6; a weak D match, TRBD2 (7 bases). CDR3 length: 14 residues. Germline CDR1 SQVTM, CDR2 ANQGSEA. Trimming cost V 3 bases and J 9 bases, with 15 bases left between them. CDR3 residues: CSVEGGTKDNVLTF. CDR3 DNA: TGCAGCGTTGAGGGAGGGACAAAAGACAACGTCCTGACTTTC.